The next 20 T cell receptor beta chains were all read from a single sample in a study of PD-1 blockade in classical Hodgkin lymphoma. This table comes from immunoSEQ multiplex PCR, and its TCRdb copy is limited to in-frame clones, with some not included. The table includes tens of thousands of clones, about 92% detected once. Every single patient, without exception, relapsed after autologous stem cell transplantation, and brentuximab vedotin exposure varied. This sample comprised peripheral blood mononuclear cells (PBMCs), obtained at baseline. These receptors were obtained from a human donor with classical Hodgkin lymphoma.

This chain connects TRBV14 to TRBJ1-3; D is ambiguous. The CDR3 spans 15 residues. V lost 0 bases and J 0 bases, leaving 6 bases between the germline ends. CDR1 and CDR2 (germline): SGHDN, FVKESK. Here the CDR3 DNA reads TGTGCCAGCAGCCAAGACGCATCCTCTGGAAACACCATATATTTT. This translates into CASSQDASSGNTIYF.

This clone is categorized as medium-sized. This chain connects TRBV7-9 to TRBJ2-7; TRBD1 might be the D (5 bases). Germline V gene sequence: CDR1 SEHNR, CDR2 FQNEAQ (reference sequence). Trimming stripped 5 bases from V and 0 bases from J, with 17 bases between. This CDR3 spans 16 amino acids. This CDR3 reads CASSLPGHRSSYEQYF. For the CDR3, the DNA is TGTGCCAGCAGCCTCCCAGGGCACAGGAGCTCCTACGAGCAGTACTTC.

V is TRBV18 and J is TRBJ2-1, with 8 bases identical to TRBD2. Germline V gene data show CDR1 as KGHSH and CDR2 as LQKENI. This CDR3 spans 16 amino acids. V dropped 3 bases and J dropped 3; count of bases not matched to a gene: 7. For the CDR3, the DNA is TGTGCCAGCTCACCGCCGGGACTAGGGGACTACAATGAGCAGTTCTTC. Encoded protein: CASSPPGLGDYNEQFF.

The chain uses TRBV6-1 and TRBJ1-5; maybe TRBD1 (5 bases). The CDR3 length is 14 residues. Germline V gives CDR1 MNHNS, CDR2 SASEGT. V was clipped by 0 bases and J by 6 bases, with 9 bases between them. The CDR3 protein is CASSEARGIQPQHF. The DNA of the CDR3 is TGTGCCAGCAGTGAAGCTCGGGGGATTCAGCCCCAGCATTTT.

This clone was detected a few times. This sample includes further DNA sequences coding for the same CDR3. This chain uses TRBV4-1 with TRBJ2-3; unclear D gene. The CDR3 loop spans 14 amino acids. Trimming left V 0 bases short and J 2 bases short, with 6 bases between. The germline V gene has CDR1 MGHRA and CDR2 YSYEKL. The CDR3: CASSQDTNTDTQYF. The DNA of the CDR3 is TGCGCCAGCAGCCAAGACACGAACACAGATACGCAGTATTTT.

This chain connects TRBV28 to TRBJ2-7, with D perhaps TRBD1 (5 bases). The length of the CDR3 is 15 residues. Trimming stripped 5 bases from V and 2 bases from J, with 16 bases between. From germline, CDR1 is MDHEN and CDR2 SYDVKM. This chain's CDR3 is CASSPRWQGTYEQYF. CDR3 in DNA: TGTGCCAGCAGTCCCCGTTGGCAGGGTACCTACGAGCAGTACTTC.

The chain recombines TRBV2 with TRBJ2-1; the match to TRBD2 covers 11 bases. Germline lookup yields CDR1 SNHLY and CDR2 FYNNEI. V was clipped by 7 bases and J by 7 bases; unmatched bases: 9. This CDR3 contains 15 residues. CDR3 in DNA: TGTGCCAGCACCGAGGTTAGCGGGGGGGGGAATGAGCAGTTCTTC. Protein product: CASTEVSGGGNEQFF.

The chain joins TRBV28 to TRBJ1-3; D ambiguous. Germline CDR1 is MDHEN and CDR2 is SYDVKM. The CDR3 spans 11 residues. The V gene lost 3 bases and the J gene lost 3 bases, with 0 bases spanning the gap. CDR3 amino acids: CASSFGNTIYF. CDR3 DNA sequence: TGTGCCAGCAGTTTTGGAAACACCATATATTTT.

This chain uses TRBV27 with TRBJ2-1; D tentatively reads TRBD1 or TRBD2 (5 bases each). Germline V lookup: CDR1 MNHEY, CDR2 SMNVEV (reference sequence). The CDR3 totals 16 residues. The germline V and J ends were trimmed by 3 bases and 8 bases, with 20 bases remaining between them. The CDR3 spells CASSFTGTILPHEQFF. The CDR3 DNA reads as TGTGCCAGCAGTTTTACCGGGACGATCCTCCCCCATGAGCAGTTCTTC.

The chain uses TRBV18 and TRBJ2-7, with TRBD2 identical over 14 bases. This CDR3 has 16 residues. V dropped 4 bases and J dropped 3; count of bases not matched to a gene: 5. CDR1 and CDR2 (germline): KGHSH, LQKENI. CDR3 coding DNA: TGTGCCAGCTCACTCGGGACTAGCGGGAGTCGCTACGAGCAGTACTTC. Protein sequence: CASSLGTSGSRYEQYF.

In its sample, this clone was seen a few times. The J gene is TRBJ1-2, the V gene TRBV28; TRBD1 agrees at 7 bases. With V trimmed by 7 bases and J by 14 bases, 13 bases remained unmatched. The CDR3 consists of 12 residues. Germline CDR1 MDHEN, CDR2 SYDVKM. CDR3 sequence reads: CASKQAGGGRTF. Written as DNA, the CDR3 is TGTGCCAGCAAACAGGCAGGGGGAGGAAGGACCTTC.

The CDR3 DNA reads as TGTGCCAGCAGCTTGATGGGGCCGAACACTGAAGCTTTCTTT. This codes for CASSLMGPNTEAFF. This chain connects TRBV11-2 to TRBJ1-1; TRBD1 is a possible D gene (5 bases). The CDR3 runs to 14 residues. With 3 bases removed from V and 1 base from J, the gap between germline ends came to 9 bases. Germline V gives CDR1 SGHAT, CDR2 FQNNGV.

The chain combines TRBV6-5 with TRBJ2-5; 7 nucleotides agree with TRBD1. Trimming at V came to 5 bases and at J to 1 base, leaving 4 bases not matched to a gene. The V gene's germline CDR1 is MNHEY and CDR2 SVGAGI. The CDR3 extends over 14 amino acids. In DNA, the CDR3 is TGTGCCAGCAGTGACAGGGTGCGCCAAGAGACCCAGTACTTC. This codes for CASSDRVRQETQYF.

The chain is built from TRBV5-1 and TRBJ2-2, with 7 nucleotides matching TRBD2. The V segment lost 2 bases and the J segment 2 bases; nucleotides outside the gene matches: 12. The CDR3 extends over 18 amino acids. From germline, CDR1 is SGHRS and CDR2 YFSETQ. The CDR3 sequence is CASSFGGFIPDNTGELFF. In DNA form, the CDR3 reads TGCGCCAGCAGCTTCGGGGGGTTCATACCAGACAACACCGGGGAGCTGTTTTTT. The whole variable domain, remainder taken from reference TRBV5-1 and TRBJ2-2, is KAGVTQTPRYLIKTRGQQVTLSCSPISGHRSVSWYQQTPGQGLQFLFEYFSETQRNKGNFPGRFSGRQFSNSRSEMNVSTLELGDSALYLCASSFGGFIPDNTGELFFGEGSRLTVL.

The chain combines TRBV27 with TRBJ1-2; TRBD1 matches 7 bases. The CDR3 is 15 residues long. V dropped 5 bases and J dropped 5; count of bases not matched to a gene: 11. Germline V gene lookup returns CDR1 MNHEY and CDR2 SMNVEV (reference sequence). The CDR3 reads CASSPRTGGGYGYTF. CDR3 bases: TGTGCCAGCAGTCCTCGGACAGGAGGAGGGTATGGCTACACCTTC.

The chain carries TRBV7-6 and TRBJ2-7, with a weak D call TRBD2 (5 bases). In germline, CDR1 is SGHVS, CDR2 FNYEAQ. V lost 5 bases, J lost 2 bases, and 13 bases lay in between. This CDR3 spans 14 amino acids. The CDR3 nucleotides are TGTGCCAGCAGCCCGGAGCGGAGCGCCTACGAGCAGTACTTC. Encoded protein: CASSPERSAYEQYF.

The rearrangement links TRBV6-6 to TRBJ2-7; D is ambiguous. Deletions cut 8 bases from V and 3 bases from J, with 5 bases between. Germline V gene sequence: CDR1 MNHNY, CDR2 SVGAGI (reference sequence). This CDR3 contains 10 residues. The CDR3 DNA reads TGTGCCAGCGGCCTCTACGAGCAGTACTTC. This sequence encodes CASGLYEQYF.

The chain employs TRBV4-1 and TRBJ2-7, with 9 positions matching TRBD2. This CDR3 is built from 15 residues. In germline, CDR1 is MGHRA, CDR2 YSYEKL. V was clipped by 4 bases and J by 0 bases; unmatched bases: 4. CDR3 coding DNA: TGCGCCAGCAGCCTAAGACTAGCGGCCTCCTACGAGCAGTACTTC. This codes for CASSLRLAASYEQYF.

The chain employs TRBV7-2 and TRBJ2-2, with D possibly TRBD2 on 6 matching bases. V shed 7 bases and J shed 7 bases, with 28 bases lying between them. The germline V gene encodes CDR1 SGHTA and CDR2 FQGNSA. This CDR3 has 18 amino acids. The CDR3 DNA sequence: TGTGCCAGCACCAAAACAAGCGGATCAACGCTGGGGGGCGGGGAGCTGTTTTTT. It specifies CASTKTSGSTLGGGELFF.

This chain joins TRBV9 and TRBJ2-3; D might be TRBD1 (6 bases). The V gene lost 6 bases and the J gene lost 6 bases, with 14 bases spanning the gap. Germline V gives CDR1 SGDLS, CDR2 YYNGEE. There are 13 residues in the CDR3. The CDR3 nucleotides read TGTGCCAGCAACGTGGGCCAGGGGGATACGCAGTATTTT. This gives the protein CASNVGQGDTQYF.